This T cell receptor beta chain was identified in a study of blood T cell repertoires in COVID-19. As for the study in general: Acute-phase and convalescent COVID-19 samples originated in the United States, Italy and Spain.

Methods used by the authors: Nucleated cell number was recorded as an estimate derived from reference gene primer amplification. Libraries were prepared by immunoSEQ multiplex PCR; TCRdb keeps only in-frame clonotypes and omits some of them. That table is the source of V, J and clone size, and D and trimming were worked out from the DNA. Found here are 45,000 to 70,000 clones, around 86% of them singletons; the top ten hold approximately 30%. The CDR3 has 14 amino acids. V was pared by 4 bases and J by 8 bases, with 3 bases of the junction left unmatched. The germline CDR1 and CDR2 sequences are KGHSH and LQKENI.

Sequencing was carried out using peripheral blood. The chain employs TRBV18 and TRBJ1-5; 12 positions agree with TRBD1. The TCR comes from a woman over 75 with active or convalescent COVID-19. The CDR3 sequence: CASSRGQGAEPQHF. The CDR3 DNA follows: TGTGCCAGCTCACGGGGACAGGGGGCCGAGCCCCAGCATTTT.